The text below deals with one T cell receptor (beta chain). Antigen unknown. CDR3 length: 13 amino acids. Trimming removed 8 bases at V and 6 bases at J, with 17 bases between. CDR1 is MNHEY and CDR2 is SVGEGT in the germline V gene. No treatment had been given to any patient before thyroid surgery. The data belong to a study of metastatic and nonmetastatic thyroid tumors. With MiXCR, TCRdb called clones anew from the PCR reads. The repertoire consists of 9,500 to 15,000 clones, with approximately 35% occurring once and the leading ten covering roughly 11%. Study-level results: Within blood and tumor, benign nodules reportedly had significantly lower TCR beta diversity than malignant thyroid tumors did.

Sequenced sample: tumor tissue. This clonotype originated in a female donor with papillary thyroid cancer or a benign thyroid nodule (not recorded which). Some clones in this sample may be carry-over from other donors' samples. The rearrangement links TRBV6-2 or TRBV6-3 to TRBJ2-7; D is perhaps TRBD2 (6 bases). This chain's CDR3 is CASQREIVAEQYF. The DNA of the CDR3 is TGTGCCAGCCAACGGGAGATTGTCGCCGAGCAGTACTTC.